These T cell receptor beta chains were read from a single sample in a study of Ad26.COV2.S vaccination and SARS-CoV-2 variants. Repertoires were generated with immunoSEQ multiplex PCR, while TCRdb's copy carries only in-frame clones and drops some. The sample contains under 550,000 clones, roughly 90% of which appear only once. Sequences were derived from peripheral blood, sampled in a trial of Ad26.COV2.S vaccine versus placebo. These receptors originate from a person aged 18-60 years who received the Ad26.COV2.S COVID-19 vaccine or a placebo. CDR3s include the opening cysteine and the closing phenylalanine or tryptophan. A D gene is named only where the DNA matches it firmly. A clone size is listed for some rows: how often the clone was seen (once, few, many), or a class if it is expanded.

D gene	V gene	clone size	J gene	CDR3 DNA	CDR3 protein
NA	TRBV28	NA	TRBJ1-5	TGTGCCAGCAGTTTAGGGAACGATCAGCCCCAGCATTTT	CASSLGNDQPQHF
NA	TRBV6-4	NA	TRBJ2-2	TGTGCCAGCAACGGACTACCTAATCTTAACACCGGGGAGCTGTTTTTT	CASNGLPNLNTGELFF
NA	TRBV4-3	NA	TRBJ2-7	TGCGCCAGCAGCCAAGATAGGGCCGGGGGGCTCTCCTACGAGCAGTACTTC	CASSQDRAGGLSYEQYF
NA	TRBV30	NA	TRBJ2-3	TGTGCCTGGAAAAACGGCAGGGATACGCAGTATTTT	CAWKNGRDTQYF
NA	TRBV5-4	NA	TRBJ2-5	TGTGCCAGCAGCGCCCCTCGGGGGAATGGGGAGACCCAGTACTTC	CASSAPRGNGETQYF
NA	TRBV4-3	NA	TRBJ2-6	TGCGCCAGCAGCCAAGATGGCTCTGGGGCCAACGTCCTGACTTTC	CASSQDGSGANVLTF
TRBD1	TRBV28	NA	TRBJ2-7	TGTGCCAGCAGGGGACAGAACTCCTACGAGCAGTACTTC	CASRGQNSYEQYF
NA	TRBV6-6	NA	TRBJ2-1	TGTGCCAGCAGTTGGGGAGGAGACAATGAGCAGTTCTTC	CASSWGGDNEQFF
NA	TRBV7-2	NA	TRBJ2-7	TGTGCCAGCCGAGGGCCCGACAGCATCTACGAGCAGTACTTC	CASRGPDSIYEQYF
NA	TRBV28	NA	TRBJ1-5	TGTGCCGGAGGGGATTATAGCAATCAGCCCCAGCATTTT	CAGGDYSNQPQHF
NA	TRBV4-3	NA	TRBJ1-4	TGCGCCAGCAGCCGTACTAACAGGGATCTATTGGTAAAACTGTTTTTT	CASSRTNRDLLVKLFF
TRBD1	TRBV6-5	once	TRBJ2-6	TGTGCCAGCAGGACAGGGATCTCTGGGGCCAACGTCCTGACTTTC	CASRTGISGANVLTF
NA	TRBV10-3	once	TRBJ2-3	TGTGCCATCAGTGAGTCGGCCTCTGGTCCCACAGATACGCAGTATTTT	CAISESASGPTDTQYF
NA	TRBV28	NA	TRBJ1-5	TGTGCCAGCAGCCCGACAGTTGAAAGGAATCAGCCCCAGCATTTT	CASSPTVERNQPQHF
TRBD2	TRBV7-2	NA	TRBJ2-5	TGTGCCAGCAGCTTAGAATGGGGACTAGCGTCCGAAGAGACCCAGTACTTC	CASSLEWGLASEETQYF
TRBD1	TRBV5-8	NA	TRBJ1-2	TGTGCCAGCGGAGGACAGGGCGGACCCTATGGCTACACCTTC	CASGGQGGPYGYTF
TRBD1	TRBV27	once	TRBJ1-1	TGTGCCAGCAGCAAACAACAGGGGGTAAGCACTGAAGCTTTCTTT	CASSKQQGVSTEAFF
NA	TRBV7-8	NA	TRBJ2-2	TGTGCCAGCAACCCAACGGAGAACACCGGGGAGCTGTTTTTT	CASNPTENTGELFF
NA	TRBV29-1	NA	TRBJ2-7	TGCAGCGTTGGAGTTTGGCGGGGCTTCTCCTACGAGCAGTACTTC	CSVGVWRGFSYEQYF
NA	TRBV7-2	NA	TRBJ1-2	TGTGCCAGCAGCTCCCCAGGGCTCCTGAACTATGGCTACACCTTC	CASSSPGLLNYGYTF
NA	TRBV19	NA	TRBJ1-2	TGTGCCAGTAGTATAAGGGAACAGAACTATGGCTACACCTTC	CASSIREQNYGYTF
NA	TRBV7-3	NA	TRBJ2-2	TGTGCCAGCAGCGAAGGAGCTAACTCGGAGCTGTTTTTT	CASSEGANSELFF
TRBD2	TRBV5-1	once	TRBJ2-2	TGCGCCAGCAGCCCGCTTACCAGCGGGGCGACCGGGGAGCTGTTTTTT	CASSPLTSGATGELFF
NA	TRBV24-1	NA	TRBJ2-3	TGTGCCACCAGTGATTTAGTGTTGGAAGAGGTCACAGATACGCAGTATTTT	CATSDLVLEEVTDTQYF
NA	TRBV9	NA	TRBJ2-2	TGTGCCAGCAGCGTAAAGATCGGCGGGGAGCTGTTTTTT	CASSVKIGGELFF
NA	TRBV27	once	TRBJ2-3	TGTGCCGGCAGTTTGCAAGGGACCAACACAGATACGCAGTATTTT	CAGSLQGTNTDTQYF
NA	TRBV30	once	TRBJ1-1	TGTGCCTGGAGAGACCGGGTGCTAGCTTTCTTT	CAWRDRVLAFF
NA	TRBV14	NA	TRBJ2-5	TGTGCCAGCAGCCAAGCACTCCTTGGGGAGACCCAGTACTTC	CASSQALLGETQYF
NA	TRBV27	NA	TRBJ1-2	TGTGCCAGCAGTCTCGGACAGAGCTATGGCTACACCTTC	CASSLGQSYGYTF
NA	TRBV2	NA	TRBJ2-5	TGTGCCAGCAGTGGGTTGATAGAACGGTCGACCCAGTACTTC	CASSGLIERSTQYF
NA	TRBV4-3	NA	TRBJ2-7	TGCGCCAGCAGCCAAGATAGAGGGTACGAGCAGTACTTC	CASSQDRGYEQYF
NA	TRBV7-2	NA	TRBJ2-5	TGTGCCAGCAGCTTAGTGGCACAGCCGCAAGAGACCCAGTACTTC	CASSLVAQPQETQYF
NA	TRBV6-2/TRBV6-3	NA	TRBJ1-5	TGTGCCAGCAGTTACGGACTTAGCAATCAGCCCCAGCATTTT	CASSYGLSNQPQHF
NA	TRBV4-1	NA	TRBJ2-3	TGCGCCAGCAGCCCCCTGGCCCGGGGTAGCACAGATACGCAGTATTTT	CASSPLARGSTDTQYF
NA	TRBV4-1	NA	TRBJ2-7	TGCGCCAGCAGCCAAGGACAGACCTGGGACGAGCAGTACTTC	CASSQGQTWDEQYF
TRBD1	TRBV28	NA	TRBJ1-2	TGTGCCAGCAGTTTCAGGGGGGTAGGGGTTGGCTACACCTTC	CASSFRGVGVGYTF
NA	TRBV6-2/TRBV6-3	NA	TRBJ2-7	TGTGCCAGCAGTTCGATTGCGGGGGCCAACTACGAGCAGTACTTC	CASSSIAGANYEQYF
NA	TRBV10-1	NA	TRBJ2-1	TGCGCCAGCAGTGAGGGGCAGGAACCCTACAATGAGCAGTTCTTC	CASSEGQEPYNEQFF
TRBD2	TRBV7-2	once	TRBJ2-3	TGTGCCAGCAGCTTAGAACATGGGGCAGCGGGGACTAGCACAGATACGCAGTATTTT	CASSLEHGAAGTSTDTQYF
NA	TRBV27	few	TRBJ2-2	TGTGCCAGCAGTTTCAGTGCGGGGTTGAACACCGGGGAGCTGTTTTTT	CASSFSAGLNTGELFF